The rows below give T cell receptor beta chains drawn from one sample of a study of control samples from healthy donors and cancer patients. TCRdb's table, derived via immunoSEQ multiplex PCR, lists solely in-frame clones and lacks some. There are roughly 100,000 clones in the sample; around four fifths occur only once, and approximately 13% lies in the top ten. The material sequenced was blood. The source is a woman in her fifties or sixties in good health. CDR3s include the opening cysteine and the closing phenylalanine or tryptophan. A D gene is named only where the DNA matches it firmly. The size entry is marked missing in some rows and otherwise reads once, few, many or a size class.

D gene	clone size	V gene	CDR3 length	J gene	CDR3 protein	CDR3 DNA
-	-	TRBV29-1	14	TRBJ2-3	CSVQGGGRTDTQYF	TGCAGCGTTCAGGGGGGAGGACGCACAGATACGCAGTATTTT
-	-	TRBV18	14	TRBJ1-2	CASSPPITDYGYTF	TGTGCCAGCTCACCACCGATAACAGACTATGGCTACACCTTC
-	-	TRBV5-1	16	TRBJ2-7	CASSLGAETGSYEQYF	TGCGCCAGCAGCTTGGGCGCCGAGACAGGATCCTACGAGCAGTACTTC
-	-	TRBV6-2/TRBV6-3	12	TRBJ1-2	CASSDIDYGYTF	TGTGCCAGCAGCGACATTGACTATGGCTACACCTTC
-	-	TRBV5-1	15	TRBJ2-7	CASSLNTGGVYEQYF	TGCGCCAGCAGTCTAAACACAGGGGGGGTTTACGAGCAGTACTTC
TRBD1	-	TRBV5-4	16	TRBJ1-1	CASSLGLVRGYGEAFF	TGTGCCAGCAGCTTGGGCCTGGTCAGGGGGTACGGTGAAGCTTTCTTT
TRBD1	-	TRBV3-1/TRBV3-2	19	TRBJ2-1	CASSPGTGDTSRIYNEQFF	TGTGCCAGCAGCCCTGGTACAGGGGACACGTCTCGAATCTACAATGAGCAGTTCTTC
-	-	TRBV6-4	15	TRBJ1-2	CASRPAGDRPYGYTF	TGTGCCAGCAGACCCGCAGGGGACCGTCCTTATGGCTACACCTTC
-	-	TRBV5-4	15	TRBJ1-6	CASSLETSLNSPLHF	TGTGCCAGCAGCCTGGAGACAAGCCTCAATTCACCCCTCCACTTT
-	-	TRBV14	17	TRBJ1-1	CASSQDQGPLSNTEAFF	TGTGCCAGCAGCCAAGATCAGGGTCCCCTTTCGAACACTGAAGCTTTCTTT
TRBD1	-	TRBV15	16	TRBJ1-4	CATSSPSGAGGEKLFF	TGTGCCACCAGCTCGCCGTCTGGGGCAGGGGGTGAAAAACTGTTTTTT
-	-	TRBV2	11	TRBJ1-1	CASNLRGEAFF	TGTGCCAGCAACCTCAGGGGAGAAGCTTTCTTT
-	once	TRBV5-1	14	TRBJ1-2	CASSLARTDYGYTF	TGCGCCAGCAGCTTGGCCAGGACCGACTATGGCTACACCTTC
-	-	TRBV12-3/TRBV12-4	13	TRBJ1-5	CASSLGSNQPQHF	TGTGCCAGCAGTTTAGGGAGCAATCAGCCCCAGCATTTT
-	-	TRBV12-5	15	TRBJ2-7	CASGPASGASYEQYF	TGTGCTAGTGGTCCGGCCTCAGGGGCTTCCTACGAGCAGTACTTC
TRBD1	-	TRBV9	14	TRBJ1-5	CASSRTGVGQPQHF	TGTGCCAGCAGCCGGACAGGGGTGGGTCAGCCCCAGCATTTT
TRBD2	few	TRBV19	15	TRBJ2-2	CASTQREIDTGELFF	TGTGCCAGTACCCAGCGGGAGATCGACACCGGGGAGCTGTTTTTT
-	-	TRBV7-9	14	TRBJ1-1	CASSLVLRNTEAFF	TGTGCCAGCAGCTTAGTTCTTAGGAACACTGAAGCTTTCTTT
TRBD1	-	TRBV19	15	TRBJ1-5	CASSIGDRGNQPQHF	TGTGCCAGTAGTATTGGGGACAGGGGAAATCAGCCCCAGCATTTT
-	-	TRBV11-3	17	TRBJ1-6	CASSPRQESSYNSPLHF	TGTGCCAGCAGCCCCCGTCAGGAAAGCTCCTATAATTCACCCCTCCACTTT
TRBD2	-	TRBV5-1	15	TRBJ2-3	CASSRTSGISDTQYF	TGCGCCAGCAGCCGGACTAGCGGGATTTCAGATACGCAGTATTTT
TRBD1	-	TRBV28	15	TRBJ1-5	CASIKQGAGNQPQHF	TGTGCCAGCATCAAACAGGGGGCTGGCAATCAGCCCCAGCATTTT
-	few	TRBV9	16	TRBJ2-5	CASSVGSQGWGETQYF	TGTGCCAGCAGCGTAGGATCACAGGGCTGGGGTGAGACCCAGTACTTC
-	-	TRBV7-9	13	TRBJ2-2	CASSLAGSGELFF	TGTGCCAGCAGCTTAGCGGGTAGCGGGGAGCTGTTTTTT
-	-	TRBV9	15	TRBJ1-3	CASSEAPRGGNTIYF	TGTGCCAGCAGCGAGGCTCCACGGGGTGGAAACACCATATATTTT
-	-	TRBV7-9	13	TRBJ1-5	CASSSLGNQPQHF	TGTGCCAGCAGCTCCTTGGGCAATCAGCCCCAGCATTTT
-	-	TRBV20-1	13	TRBJ2-7	CSASRGEIYEQYF	TGCAGTGCTAGTCGTGGGGAGATCTACGAGCAGTACTTC
-	once	TRBV7-2	16	TRBJ1-3	CASSLVTGHSGNTIYF	TGTGCCAGCAGCTTAGTGACAGGCCACTCTGGAAACACCATATATTTT
TRBD2	-	TRBV4-3	15	TRBJ2-7	CASSPSGSEADEQYF	TGCGCCAGCAGCCCAAGCGGGAGTGAGGCGGACGAGCAGTACTTC
-	-	TRBV28	14	TRBJ1-1	CASSTLTGFTEAFF	TGTGCCAGCAGTACCTTGACAGGCTTTACTGAAGCTTTCTTT
-	once	TRBV3-1/TRBV3-2	16	TRBJ1-6	CASSQDNRGRNSPLHF	TGTGCCAGCAGCCAAGATAATAGGGGACGGAATTCACCCCTCCACTTT
-	-	TRBV29-1	10	TRBJ2-7	CSVTSNEQYF	TGCAGCGTGACTTCCAACGAGCAGTACTTC
-	-	TRBV7-3	14	TRBJ2-3	CASSLREGPDTQYF	TGTGCCAGCAGCTTGCGAGAAGGTCCAGATACGCAGTATTTT
-	-	TRBV7-2	15	TRBJ1-6	CASSLEGRSNSPLHF	TGTGCCAGCAGCTTAGAGGGACGTAGTAATTCACCCCTCCACTTT
-	-	TRBV27	15	TRBJ1-6	CASSLTENYNSPLHF	TGTGCCAGCAGTTTAACAGAAAATTATAATTCACCCCTCCACTTT
TRBD1	-	TRBV10-3	18	TRBJ1-4	CAISESPRFGQGDEKLFF	TGTGCCATCAGTGAGTCGCCACGTTTCGGACAGGGGGATGAAAAACTGTTTTTT
TRBD1	once	TRBV24-1	14	TRBJ2-2	CATSETGGPGELFF	TGTGCCACCAGTGAGACAGGGGGCCCCGGGGAGCTGTTTTTT
-	-	TRBV7-2	14	TRBJ2-7	CASSLTAGPYEQYF	TGTGCCAGCAGCTTAACGGCGGGCCCCTACGAGCAGTACTTC
TRBD1	-	TRBV10-2	14	TRBJ1-2	CASRETGGAYGYTF	TGCGCCAGCAGAGAGACAGGGGGCGCGTATGGCTACACCTTC
TRBD1	-	TRBV6-5	13	TRBJ2-1	CATRTGVNNEQFF	TGTGCCACTCGGACAGGGGTTAACAATGAGCAGTTCTTC
-	-	TRBV27	14	TRBJ1-5	CASSFVDSNQPQHF	TGTGCCAGCAGTTTTGTGGACAGCAATCAGCCCCAGCATTTT